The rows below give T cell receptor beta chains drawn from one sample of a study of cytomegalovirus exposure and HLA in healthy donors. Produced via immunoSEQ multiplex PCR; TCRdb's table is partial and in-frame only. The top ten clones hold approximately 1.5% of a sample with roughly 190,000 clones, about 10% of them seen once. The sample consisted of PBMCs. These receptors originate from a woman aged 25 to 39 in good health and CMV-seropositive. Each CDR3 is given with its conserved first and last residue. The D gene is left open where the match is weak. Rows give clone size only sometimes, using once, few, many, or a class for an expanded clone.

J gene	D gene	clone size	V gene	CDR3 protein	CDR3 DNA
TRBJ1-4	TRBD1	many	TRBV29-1	CSVGQGREKLFF	TGCAGCGTCGGACAGGGGAGAGAAAAACTGTTTTTT
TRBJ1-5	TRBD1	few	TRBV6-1	CASSEVTGGKPQHF	TGTGCCAGCAGTGAAGTAACAGGGGGTAAGCCCCAGCATTTT
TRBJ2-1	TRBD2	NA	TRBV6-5	CASSTSGRSYNEQFF	TGTGCCAGCAGTACTAGCGGGAGGTCCTACAATGAGCAGTTCTTC
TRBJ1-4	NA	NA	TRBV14	CASSQDAQGVWEKLFF	TGTGCCAGCAGCCAAGATGCACAAGGGGTTTGGGAAAAACTGTTTTTT
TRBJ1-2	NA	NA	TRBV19	CASSIPTGEYGYTF	TGTGCCAGTAGTATACCGACAGGAGAGTATGGCTACACCTTC
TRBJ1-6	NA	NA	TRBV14	CASSEEPGRNSPLHF	TGTGCCAGCAGCGAAGAGCCAGGGAGGAATTCACCCCTCCACTTT
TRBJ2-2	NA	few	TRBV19	CASSIVHSTGELFF	TGTGCCAGTAGTATAGTTCATTCCACCGGGGAGCTGTTTTTT
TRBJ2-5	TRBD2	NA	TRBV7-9	CASSPLAGESQYF	TGTGCCAGCAGCCCACTAGCGGGAGAGTCCCAGTACTTC
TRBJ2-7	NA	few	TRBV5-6	CASRSTVRESSYEQYF	TGTGCCAGCAGATCGACCGTGAGGGAAAGCTCCTACGAGCAGTACTTC
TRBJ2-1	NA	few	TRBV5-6	CASSLGGGATYNEQFF	TGTGCCAGCAGCTTGGGCGGCGGGGCAACCTACAATGAGCAGTTCTTC
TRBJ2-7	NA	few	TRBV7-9	CASSLFEGLHEQYF	TGTGCCAGCAGCTTATTCGAGGGACTTCACGAGCAGTACTTC
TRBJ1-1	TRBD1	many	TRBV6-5	CASSPTDRVNTEAFF	TGTGCCAGCAGCCCAACCGACAGGGTCAACACTGAAGCTTTCTTT
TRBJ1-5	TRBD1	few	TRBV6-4	CASSDSRYRGGQPQHF	TGTGCCAGCAGTGACTCAAGATACAGGGGGGGTCAGCCCCAGCATTTT
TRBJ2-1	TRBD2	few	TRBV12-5	CASGPRLADTNHNEQFF	TGTGCTAGTGGCCCCCGGCTAGCGGATACAAACCACAATGAGCAGTTCTTC
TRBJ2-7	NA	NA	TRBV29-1	CSRRIVWTWSREQYF	TGCAGCAGGAGGATCGTTTGGACCTGGAGTCGAGAGCAGTACTTC
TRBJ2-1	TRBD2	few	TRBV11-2	CASLLAGGGEQFF	TGTGCCAGTCTACTAGCGGGAGGGGGTGAGCAGTTCTTC
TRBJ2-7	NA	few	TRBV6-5	CASSYEGYPYEQYF	TGTGCCAGCAGTTACGAGGGTTATCCCTACGAGCAGTACTTC
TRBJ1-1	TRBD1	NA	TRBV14	CASSQGLASRNRGRGRVNTEAFF	TGTGCCAGCAGCCAAGGTCTCGCTTCCCGGAACAGGGGGCGCGGACGGGTGAACACTGAAGCTTTCTTT
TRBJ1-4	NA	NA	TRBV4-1	CASSLRPNEKLFF	TGCGCCAGCAGCCTGCGCCCTAATGAAAAACTGTTTTTT
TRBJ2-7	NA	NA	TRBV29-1	CSVEQGYEQYF	TGCAGCGTTGAACAGGGCTACGAGCAGTACTTC
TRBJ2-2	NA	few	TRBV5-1	CASSLAGRPRIGELFF	TGCGCCAGCAGCTTGGCCGGCAGGCCCCGGATCGGGGAGCTGTTTTTT
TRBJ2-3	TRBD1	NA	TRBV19	CASREGATDTQYF	TGTGCCAGTAGAGAGGGGGCCACAGATACGCAGTATTTT
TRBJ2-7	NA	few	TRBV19	CASSIVRGSYEQYF	TGTGCCAGTAGTATAGTCAGGGGTTCCTACGAGCAGTACTTC
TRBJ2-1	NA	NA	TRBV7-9	CASSMVSNEQFF	TGTGCCAGCAGCATGGTTAGTAATGAGCAGTTCTTC
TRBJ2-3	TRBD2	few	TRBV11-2	CASSLRKRESSDTQYF	TGTGCCAGCAGCTTAAGGAAGCGGGAGTCGTCAGATACGCAGTATTTT
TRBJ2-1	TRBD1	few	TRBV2	CASSELQGKAYNEQFF	TGTGCCAGCAGTGAGTTACAGGGGAAGGCCTACAATGAGCAGTTCTTC
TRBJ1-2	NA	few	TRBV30	CAWSVGGRGYTF	TGTGCCTGGAGTGTCGGAGGGCGTGGCTACACCTTC